Listed below are T cell receptor beta chains from one sample, sequenced in a study of shared clonotypes between healthy human individuals. Profiled with immunoSEQ multiplex PCR; TCRdb holds only in-frame clones, not every one. The sample shows over 2 million clones, over 85% of them seen only once. Sequenced input: naive CD8+ T cells sorted from blood. These receptors were taken from a man aged 18 to 30 in good health. Both conserved end residues are trimmed from each CDR3. The order of the fields is V gene, J gene, clone size, CDR3 protein. Only part of the rows carry a size: once, few, many, or a class if the clone is expanded.

>TRBV5-4|TRBJ1-1|.
ASSLAGGMGTEAF
>TRBV28|TRBJ1-2|.
ASSLSGYGYT
>TRBV9|TRBJ2-2|.
ASSPSGTVELF
>TRBV13|TRBJ2-5|.
ASSLYVETQY
>TRBV6-6|TRBJ2-1|.
ASTSSGGSSYNEQF
>TRBV13|TRBJ2-7|once
ASSPYSPNEQY
>TRBV29-1|TRBJ2-5|.
SVTQSIQETQY
>TRBV13|TRBJ2-5|.
ASSVRLAGHQETQY
>TRBV5-6|TRBJ1-2|.
ASSWDSLTPYGYT
>TRBV13|TRBJ1-1|.
ASSPPEGLPFGTEAF
>TRBV7-9|TRBJ1-2|.
ASSPTGNGYT
>TRBV5-6|TRBJ2-7|.
ASSLSGGLIEQY
>TRBV10-3|TRBJ2-6|.
AISGQAVSGANVLT
>TRBV4-1|TRBJ1-4|.
ASSQGGGGLF
>TRBV7-2|TRBJ1-5|.
ASSLYGNQPQH
>TRBV5-4|TRBJ1-2|.
ASSLAASYGYT
>TRBV5-1|TRBJ2-1|.
ASQQGGSSYNEQF
>TRBV29-1|TRBJ2-1|.
SVRQVGGEQF
>TRBV7-9|TRBJ2-3|.
ASSLVIGGASTDTQY
>TRBV5-6|TRBJ1-5|.
ASNRREDTQPQH
>TRBV30|TRBJ1-4|.
AWSTTQGEKLF
>TRBV6-5|TRBJ2-7|.
ASRVTGLSSYEQY
>TRBV14|TRBJ1-4|.
ASSSYRQSNEKLF
>TRBV5-6|TRBJ1-1|.
ASIQGNTEAF
>TRBV13|TRBJ1-5|.
ASSVQGAEQPQH
>TRBV11-2|TRBJ2-7|.
ASSFEREGTYEQY
>TRBV11-2|TRBJ1-4|.
ASSSSGTVNEKLF
>TRBV7-9|TRBJ1-5|.
ASRDTGYSNQPQH
>TRBV5-6|TRBJ2-7|.
ASSFTDRGYEQY
>TRBV29-1|TRBJ2-7|.
SAEASGTYEQY
>TRBV7-2|TRBJ1-2|few
ASSYSRVPNYGYT
>TRBV9|TRBJ2-3|.
ASSDYGDTQY
>TRBV5-1|TRBJ1-1|.
ASSLETTGGTEAF
>TRBV29-1|TRBJ2-3|.
SVARTGSTDTQY
>TRBV4-3|TRBJ1-5|.
ASSQDNSGNQPQH
>TRBV5-4|TRBJ1-1|.
ASSPGQGGTEAF
>TRBV20-1|TRBJ2-7|many
SVGDYEQY
>TRBV27|TRBJ1-5|.
ASSLGPGSGNQPQH
>TRBV13|TRBJ2-1|.
ASSSLGRGLGEQF
>TRBV28|TRBJ2-2|once
ASSFFGLASGELF
>TRBV6-5|TRBJ2-2|.
ASSLGPSTGELF
>TRBV27|TRBJ1-1|.
ASSLAGAQTEAF